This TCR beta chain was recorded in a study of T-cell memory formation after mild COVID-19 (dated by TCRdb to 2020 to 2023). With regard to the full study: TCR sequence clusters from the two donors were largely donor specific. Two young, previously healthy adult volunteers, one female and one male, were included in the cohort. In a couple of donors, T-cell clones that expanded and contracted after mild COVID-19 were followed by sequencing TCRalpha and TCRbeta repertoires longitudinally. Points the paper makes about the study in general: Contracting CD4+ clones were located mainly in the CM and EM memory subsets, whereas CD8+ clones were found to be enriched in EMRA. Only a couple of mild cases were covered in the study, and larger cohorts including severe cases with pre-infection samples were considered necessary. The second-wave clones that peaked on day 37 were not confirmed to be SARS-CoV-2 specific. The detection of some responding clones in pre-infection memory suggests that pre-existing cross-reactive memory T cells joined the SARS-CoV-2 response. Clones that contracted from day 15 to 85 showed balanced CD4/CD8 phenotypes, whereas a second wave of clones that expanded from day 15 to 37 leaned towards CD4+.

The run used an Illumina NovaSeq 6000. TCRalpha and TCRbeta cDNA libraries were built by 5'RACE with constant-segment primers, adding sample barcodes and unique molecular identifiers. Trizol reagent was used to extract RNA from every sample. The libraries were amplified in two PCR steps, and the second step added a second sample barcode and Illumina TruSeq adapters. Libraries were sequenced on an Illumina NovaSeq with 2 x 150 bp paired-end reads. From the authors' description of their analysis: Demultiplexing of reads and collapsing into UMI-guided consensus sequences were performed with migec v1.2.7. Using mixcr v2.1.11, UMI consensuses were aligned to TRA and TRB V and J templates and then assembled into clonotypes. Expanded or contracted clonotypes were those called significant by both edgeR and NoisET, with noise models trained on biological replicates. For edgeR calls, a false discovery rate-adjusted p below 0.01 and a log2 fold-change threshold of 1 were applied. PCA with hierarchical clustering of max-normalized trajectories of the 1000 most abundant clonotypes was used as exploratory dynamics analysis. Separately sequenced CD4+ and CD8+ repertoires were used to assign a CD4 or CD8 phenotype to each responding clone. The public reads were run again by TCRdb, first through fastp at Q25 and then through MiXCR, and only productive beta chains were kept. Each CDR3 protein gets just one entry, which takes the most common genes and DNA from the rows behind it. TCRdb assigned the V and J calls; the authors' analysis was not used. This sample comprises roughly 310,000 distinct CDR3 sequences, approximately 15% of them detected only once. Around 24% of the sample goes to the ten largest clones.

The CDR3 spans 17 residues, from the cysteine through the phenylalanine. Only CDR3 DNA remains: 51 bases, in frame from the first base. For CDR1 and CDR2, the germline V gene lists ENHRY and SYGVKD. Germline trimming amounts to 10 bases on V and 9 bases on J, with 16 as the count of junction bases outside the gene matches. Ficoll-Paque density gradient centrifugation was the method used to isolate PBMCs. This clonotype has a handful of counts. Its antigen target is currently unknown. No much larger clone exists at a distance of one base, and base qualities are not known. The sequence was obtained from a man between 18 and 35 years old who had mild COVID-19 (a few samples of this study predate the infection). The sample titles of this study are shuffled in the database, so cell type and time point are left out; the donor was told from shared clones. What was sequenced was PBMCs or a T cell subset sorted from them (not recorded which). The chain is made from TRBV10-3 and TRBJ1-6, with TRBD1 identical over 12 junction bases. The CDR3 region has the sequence CATSPPGQGAAVSPLHF. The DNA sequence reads TGTGCCACTTCTCCTCCGGGACAGGGGGCGGCGGTTTCACCCCTCCACTTT.